Shown below are 17 T cell receptor beta chains from a single sample sequenced in a study of T cell repertoires in cytomegalovirus infection. In TCRdb, the reads were re-called with MiXCR into one record per CDR3 protein. The sample lists more than 250,000 distinct CDR3 sequences, roughly an eighth occurring once. Sequenced: PBMCs. The receptors were gathered from a human donor in good health (CMV status not recorded). Some clones in this sample may be carry-over from other donors' samples.

The sample holds many counts of this clonotype. This sequence joins TRBV12-3 or TRBV12-4 and TRBJ1-2; D uncertain. This CDR3 is built from 15 residues. Trimming removed 1 base at V and 2 bases at J, with 11 bases between. CDR3 protein: CASSLGGPGNYGYTF. The CDR3 DNA reads TGTGCCAGCAGTTTAGGTGGGCCGGGGAACTATGGCTACACCTTC.

This clonotype appeared a few times. V is TRBV12-3 or TRBV12-4 and J is TRBJ1-5; no firm D call. The CDR3 loop spans 15 amino acids. Trimming left V 4 bases short and J 4 bases short, with 14 bases between. CDR3 in DNA: TGTGCCAGCAGTTATAGCAGGCTCCCGAATCAGCCCCAGCATTTT. As protein: CASSYSRLPNQPQHF.

A few counts support this clonotype. The V and J genes are TRBV6-2 or TRBV6-3 and TRBJ2-1; D is uncertain. Germline CDR1 and CDR2: MNHEY and SVGEGT. Trimming took 7 bases from V and 2 from J, leaving 12 bases between them. The CDR3 contains 14 residues. CDR3 sequence: CASKQWAPYNEQFF. In nucleotides, the CDR3 is TGTGCCAGCAAGCAGTGGGCCCCCTACAATGAGCAGTTCTTC.

V is TRBV7-8 and J is TRBJ2-1; TRBD1 aligns across 10 bases. This CDR3 is built from 16 residues. The V segment lost 1 base and the J segment 4 bases; nucleotides outside the gene matches: 4. CDR1 SGHVS and CDR2 FQNEAQ come from the germline V gene. The chain's CDR3 is CASSLDGTGAYNEQFF. The CDR3 bases are TGTGCCAGCAGCTTAGACGGGACAGGGGCATACAATGAGCAGTTCTTC.

This clonotype was found many times. The CDR3 here is CASSPTPDRGQYF. DNA for the CDR3: TGTGCCAGCAGCCCGACCCCGGATCGGGGGCAGTACTTC. The rearrangement uses TRBV7-8 and TRBJ2-7; the D gene is possibly TRBD2 (5 bases). Per the germline V gene, CDR1 is SGHVS and CDR2 is FQNEAQ. With 5 bases removed from V and 9 bases from J, the gap between germline ends came to 17 bases. CDR3 length equals 13 residues.

This clonotype was found many times. The chain is built from TRBV28 and TRBJ2-3; D perhaps matches TRBD2 (6 bases). CDR1 and CDR2 (germline): MDHEN, SYDVKM. The length of the CDR3 is 15 residues. V was cut by 6 bases and J by 2 bases, with 15 bases left in between. The CDR3 spells CASSSPGLVTDTQYF. The CDR3 coding sequence is TGTGCCAGCAGCTCTCCGGGACTCGTCACAGATACGCAGTATTTT. The full variable domain, its missing parts supplied by reference TRBV28 and TRBJ2-3, is DVKVTQSSRYLVKRTGEKVFLECVQDMDHENMFWYRQDPGLGLRLIYFSYDVKMKEKGDIPEGYSVSREKKERFSLILESASTNQTSMYLCASSSPGLVTDTQYFGPGTRLTVL.

This clonotype was seen repeatedly, ten times or more. The chain joins TRBV7-6 to TRBJ2-3; 10 bases line up with TRBD2. The CDR3 sequence is 18 residues long. V was pared by 5 bases and J by 5 bases, with 16 bases of the junction left unmatched. Germline CDR1 reads SGHVS; CDR2 reads FNYEAQ. CDR3 loop: CASSPVLGSGRAEDTQYF. The CDR3 DNA follows: TGTGCCAGCAGCCCGGTCCTGGGGAGCGGGAGGGCCGAAGATACGCAGTATTTT.

The chain has TRBV20-1 and TRBJ2-1; D uncertain. V was clipped by 6 bases and J by 0 bases, with 18 bases between them. CDR1 DFQATT and CDR2 SNEGSKA come from the germline V gene (reference sequence). The CDR3 extends over 16 amino acids. Here the CDR3 DNA reads TGCAGTGCCCCTCTCCCCAGGCAAAGCTCCTACAATGAGCAGTTCTTC. This gives the protein CSAPLPRQSSYNEQFF.

This clonotype was seen a handful of times. The chain couples TRBV20-1 to TRBJ1-2, with 10 nucleotides matching TRBD1. Germline CDR1 and CDR2: DFQATT and SNEGSKA (reference sequence). This CDR3 contains 15 residues. The V gene end was trimmed by 4 bases and the J gene end by 7 bases; junction bases not matched to a gene: 12. The CDR3 bases are TGCAGTGCTACTTCCGGGACAGGGGAAGGAGGTGGCTACACCTTC. Amino acid sequence: CSATSGTGEGGGYTF.

This clonotype has at least ten counts. The V gene is TRBV7-2, the J gene TRBJ2-1; D possibly corresponds to TRBD1 (6 bases). The CDR3 length is 17 residues. Germline V gene lookup returns CDR1 SGHTA and CDR2 FQGNSA. V was trimmed by 4 bases and J by 6 bases, leaving 22 bases between them. The CDR3 sequence: CASSSPSKGESGNEQFF. The CDR3 DNA sequence: TGTGCCAGCAGCTCCCCCAGTAAGGGGGAGAGTGGCAATGAGCAGTTCTTC.

This clonotype was counted at least ten times. V is TRBV11-2 and J is TRBJ2-5; D remains unclear. Germline assignment: CDR1 SGHAT and CDR2 FQNNGV. CDR3 size: 12 residues. The V end lost 5 bases, the J end lost 5 bases, and 9 bases lay between the germline ends. CDR3 amino acids: CASSPGLETQYF. In nucleotides, the CDR3 is TGTGCCAGCAGCCCCGGGCTGGAGACCCAGTACTTC.

This clonotype was recorded a few times. The gene calls are TRBV28 and TRBJ2-2, with a weak D call TRBD2 (6 bases). The CDR3 runs to 15 residues. V was shortened by 5 bases and J by 5 bases, with 15 bases between the two germline ends. Germline V gene lookup returns CDR1 MDHEN and CDR2 SYDVKM. DNA of the CDR3: TGTGCCAGCAGTCCTCGTGGGGGGTGGACCGGGGAGCTGTTTTTT. Residues: CASSPRGGWTGELFF.

This clonotype has at least ten counts. V usage is TRBV11-2 and J usage is TRBJ1-3; a weak D match, TRBD1 (6 bases). Trimming stripped 2 bases from V and 3 bases from J, with 17 bases between. The CDR3 length is 17 residues. Germline values: CDR1 SGHAT, CDR2 FQNNGV. The CDR3 coding sequence is TGTGCCAGCAGCTTACAACCGGGCAGGGGAAGTGGAAACACCATATATTTT. This translates into CASSLQPGRGSGNTIYF.

This clonotype appeared many times. DNA of the CDR3: TGTGCCAGCAGTGCCCCTTCCGGGACAGGGGGCACTTTCAGCAATCAGCCCCAGCATTTT. The encoded protein is CASSAPSGTGGTFSNQPQHF. The chain employs TRBV6-1 and TRBJ1-5; 12 bases map to TRBD1. V trimming: 4 bases; J trimming: 1 base; junction bases outside the gene matches: 14. CDR3 length equals 20 residues. The germline V gene encodes CDR1 MNHNS and CDR2 SASEGT.

The table lists this clonotype with many counts. The rearrangement uses TRBV7-2 and TRBJ2-1; D uncertain. There are 16 residues in the CDR3. The germline V gene has CDR1 SGHTA and CDR2 FQGNSA. Trimming took 4 bases from V and 6 from J, leaving 19 bases between them. The CDR3 nucleotides read TGTGCCAGCAGCTCGCAGTGGGGTCGCCCGGGCAATGAGCAGTTCTTC. This gives the protein CASSSQWGRPGNEQFF.

CDR3 residues: CATSLAGVDEQFF. CDR3 coding DNA: TGTGCCACCAGTCTAGCGGGAGTTGATGAGCAGTTCTTC. The genes are TRBV24-1 and TRBJ2-1, with TRBD2 matching 10 bases. With V trimmed by 6 bases and J by 8 bases, 3 bases remained unmatched. CDR1 is KGHDR and CDR2 is SFDVKD in the germline V gene. The CDR3 is 13 amino acids.

In this sample, this clonotype turned up a few times. V usage is TRBV15 and J usage is TRBJ2-2, with D unclear. Trimming took off 0 bases at V and 6 bases at J, with 20 bases between the two ends. Germline V lookup: CDR1 LNHNV, CDR2 YYDKDF (reference sequence). The CDR3 has 18 amino acids. CDR3 bases: TGTGCCACCAGCAGAGATCGCGCGAGAACTACCGTCGCCGGGGAGCTGTTTTTT. It is translated as CATSRDRARTTVAGELFF.